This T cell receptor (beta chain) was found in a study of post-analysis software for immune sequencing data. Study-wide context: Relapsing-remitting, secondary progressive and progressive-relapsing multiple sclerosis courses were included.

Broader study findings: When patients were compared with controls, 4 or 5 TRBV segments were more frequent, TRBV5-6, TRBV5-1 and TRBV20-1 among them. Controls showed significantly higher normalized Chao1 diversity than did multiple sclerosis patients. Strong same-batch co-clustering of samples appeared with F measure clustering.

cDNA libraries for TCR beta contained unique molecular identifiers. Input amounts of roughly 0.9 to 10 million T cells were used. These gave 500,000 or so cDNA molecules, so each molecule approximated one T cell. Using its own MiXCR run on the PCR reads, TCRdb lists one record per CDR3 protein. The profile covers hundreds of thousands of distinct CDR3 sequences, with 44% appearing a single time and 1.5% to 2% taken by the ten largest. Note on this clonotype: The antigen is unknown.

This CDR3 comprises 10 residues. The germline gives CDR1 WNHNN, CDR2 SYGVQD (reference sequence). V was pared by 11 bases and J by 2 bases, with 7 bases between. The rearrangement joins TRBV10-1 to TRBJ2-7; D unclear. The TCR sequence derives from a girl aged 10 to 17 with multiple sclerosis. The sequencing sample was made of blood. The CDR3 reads CAPRPYEQYF. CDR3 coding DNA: TGCGCCCCCCGGCCCTACGAGCAGTACTTC.